This TCR beta chain was documented in a study of radiation and T cells in renal cell carcinoma. Study-level points and caveats: No pretreatment tumor biopsies were available for baseline clonotypes. Top tumor clonotypes rose in blood 2 weeks post-radiation, then contracted.

Time point in this sample: blood 4 weeks post-SBRT, at nephrectomy. Treatment indicated: 15 Gy SBRT to primary tumor, nephrectomy 4 weeks later. Nephrectomy followed 15 Gy stereotactic body radiation by 4 weeks. After SBRT, blood was collected at 2 and 4 weeks, plus baseline. The length of the CDR3 is 13 residues. Trimming cost V 5 bases and J 3 bases; bases outside gene matches: 2. Germline CDR1 reads SEHNR; CDR2 reads FQNEAQ (reference sequence). Notes on this clone: The target antigen is unknown.

Profiling relied on immunoSEQ multiplex PCR, and the TCRdb table lists in-frame clones only, not all of them. This table has 60,000 or so clones, roughly 80% appearing once. The chain carries TRBV7-9 and TRBJ1-2; 8 nucleotides agree with TRBD1. This clonotype was sampled from a man aged 60 to 69 with renal cell carcinoma. The material was blood, obtained from a patient whose treatment included radiotherapy and nephrectomy. This CDR3 reads CASSPTGDYGYTF. Written as DNA, the CDR3 is TGTGCCAGCAGCCCGACAGGGGACTATGGCTACACCTTC.